A single sample is the source of the 20 T cell receptor beta chains below, sequenced in a study of blood T cell repertoires in COVID-19. Repertoires were generated with immunoSEQ multiplex PCR, while TCRdb's copy carries only in-frame clones and drops some. The table has roughly 110,000 clones, more than 65% seen once. Material: peripheral blood. The receptors were sampled from a man aged 50-60 years with acute or convalescent COVID-19.

The gene calls are TRBV4-2 and TRBJ1-2; 9 bases match TRBD1. Germline CDR1 is LGHNA and CDR2 is YNFKEQ. V trimming: 5 bases; J trimming: 3 bases; junction bases outside the gene matches: 4. CDR3 length: 14 residues. The CDR3 here is CASSDRGGDYGYTF. The CDR3 DNA is TGTGCCAGCAGCGACAGGGGGGGAGACTATGGCTACACCTTC.

The chain joins TRBV28 to TRBJ1-2, with 7 bases identical to TRBD1. The CDR3 is 14 residues long. With 6 bases clipped from V and 4 bases from J, the junction kept 8 bases outside the gene matches. CDR1 and CDR2 (germline): MDHEN, SYDVKM. CDR3 amino acids: CASRGPGGGYGYTF. In DNA, the CDR3 is TGTGCCAGCAGGGGACCAGGGGGAGGCTATGGCTACACCTTC.

The rearrangement links TRBV7-9 to TRBJ1-1, with 8 bases that match TRBD1. J gave up 4 bases and V 4 bases, and 8 bases lay outside the gene matches. Germline V CDR1 and CDR2: SEHNR, FQNEAQ (reference sequence). CDR3 length: 15 amino acids. The CDR3 DNA is TGTGCCAGCAGCTCGACAGGGGTTAGGGGCACTGAAGCTTTCTTT. Translating gives CASSSTGVRGTEAFF.

The chain employs TRBV7-9 and TRBJ2-7; 9 bases align to TRBD1. The CDR3 covers 14 residues. The germline gives CDR1 SEHNR, CDR2 FQNEAQ (reference sequence). V dropped 5 bases and J dropped 3; count of bases not matched to a gene: 5. CDR3 protein: CASSPTGGGYEQYF. CDR3 DNA sequence: TGTGCCAGCAGCCCGACAGGGGGGGGCTACGAGCAGTACTTC. Full variable domain (missing parts from reference TRBV7-9 and TRBJ2-7): DTGVSQNPRHKITKRGQNVTFRCDPISEHNRLYWYRQTLGQGPEFLTYFQNEAQLEKSRLLSDRFSAERPKGSFSTLEIQRTEQGDSAMYLCASSPTGGGYEQYFGPGTRLTVT.

A few counts support this clone. J is TRBJ2-3 and V is TRBV5-4; weak D call: TRBD1 (7 bases). Per the germline V gene, CDR1 is SGHNT and CDR2 is YYREEE (reference sequence). V lost 0 bases, J lost 2 bases, and 10 bases lay in between. The CDR3 length is 15 residues. This chain's CDR3 is CASSLARGVTDTQYF. The CDR3 nucleotides are TGTGCCAGCAGCTTGGCCAGGGGGGTCACAGATACGCAGTATTTT.

The V gene is TRBV28, the J gene TRBJ1-1; D not certain. Germline V CDR1 and CDR2: MDHEN, SYDVKM. Trimming took 2 bases from V and 5 from J, leaving 12 bases between them. The CDR3 sequence is 14 residues long. The CDR3 nucleotides read TGTGCCAGCAGTTTAGGCGGGGTTGGGACTGAAGCTTTCTTT. Encoded protein: CASSLGGVGTEAFF.

The chain is built from TRBV4-1 and TRBJ1-4; 8 positions agree with TRBD1. The CDR3 is 16 residues long. The trim removed 1 base at V and 4 bases at J, leaving 5 bases unmatched. CDR1 MGHRA and CDR2 YSYEKL come from the germline V gene. Written as DNA, the CDR3 is TGCGCCAGCAGCCAAGGGCAGGGGGCGTATAATGAAAAACTGTTTTTT. Amino acid sequence: CASSQGQGAYNEKLFF.

In this sample, this clone turned up once. The chain is built from TRBV6-5 and TRBJ2-7; weak D call: TRBD1 (6 bases). CDR3 size: 14 residues. Germline CDR1 MNHEY, CDR2 SVGAGI. V lost 6 bases and J lost 3, with 15 bases in between. The CDR3 here is CASRPGHTDYEQYV. The DNA of the CDR3 is TGTGCCAGCAGACCGGGACACACAGACTACGAGCAGTACGTC.

In this sample, this clone turned up once. This chain uses TRBV5-1 with TRBJ2-3; 8 nucleotides match TRBD2. V lost 2 bases, J lost 0 bases, and 5 bases stayed unmatched. This CDR3 has 16 residues. CDR1 SGHRS and CDR2 YFSETQ come from the germline V gene. CDR3 nucleotides: TGCGCCAGCAGCTTTGTAGCGGGGTCTAGCACAGATACGCAGTATTTT. It specifies CASSFVAGSSTDTQYF. Using reference TRBV5-1 and TRBJ2-3 for the parts outside the CDR3, the full variable domain is KAGVTQTPRYLIKTRGQQVTLSCSPISGHRSVSWYQQTPGQGLQFLFEYFSETQRNKGNFPGRFSGRQFSNSRSEMNVSTLELGDSALYLCASSFVAGSSTDTQYFGPGTRLTVL.

This clone is a singleton in its sample. The chain couples TRBV28 to TRBJ1-4; D remains unclear. The V and J ends lost 6 bases and 8 bases respectively, with 19 bases between them. The CDR3 has 15 residues. Germline loops: CDR1 MDHEN, CDR2 SYDVKM. The CDR3 is CASSNPRSGREKLFF. The DNA of the CDR3 is TGTGCCAGCAGCAACCCGCGGTCGGGTCGGGAAAAACTGTTTTTT.

J is TRBJ1-3 and V is TRBV13; D remains unclear. Germline V lookup: CDR1 PRHDT, CDR2 FYEKMQ (reference sequence). The CDR3 spans 14 residues. The ends were cut back, 6 bases at V and 0 bases at J, with 9 bases in the middle. CDR3 nucleotide sequence: TGTGCCAGCAGTTTATCGGGCTCTGGAAACACCATATATTTT. This codes for CASSLSGSGNTIYF.

DNA for the CDR3: TGTGCCAGCTCACCAGGGCAGGGTAACTATGGCTACACCTTC. Its protein is CASSPGQGNYGYTF. The V and J genes are TRBV18 and TRBJ1-2, with D possibly being TRBD1 (5 bases). This CDR3 contains 14 residues. Trimming stripped 2 bases from V and 1 base from J, with 8 bases between. Germline lookup yields CDR1 KGHSH and CDR2 LQKENI.

The chain recombines TRBV28 with TRBJ1-5, with a possible D match to TRBD1 (5 bases). CDR3 length: 14 amino acids. Germline CDR1 and CDR2: MDHEN and SYDVKM. V was shortened by 5 bases and J by 6 bases, with 14 bases between the two germline ends. The DNA for the CDR3 is TGTGCCAGCAGTCCAGTCCAGGGCGGTCAGCCCCAGCATTTT. Translated, it gives CASSPVQGGQPQHF.

The chain is built from TRBV29-1 and TRBJ1-1; no definite D call. CDR3 size: 14 residues. Germline V gene sequence: CDR1 SQVTM, CDR2 ANQGSEA. The V and J ends lost 1 base and 2 bases respectively, with 11 bases between them. In DNA form, the CDR3 reads TGCAGCGTTGAAGGACCGCTAGGAAACACTGAAGCTTTCTTT. Encoded protein: CSVEGPLGNTEAFF.

The V and J genes are TRBV21-1 and TRBJ2-3; the D call TRBD1 from the table was never checked on the DNA. TRBV21-1 corresponds to a pseudogene. The CDR3 loop spans 14 amino acids. DNA for the CDR3: TGTGCCAGCAGCAGACAGGGAGGCACAGATACGCAGTATTTT. This gives the protein CASSRQGGTDTQYF.

The chain has TRBV11-2 and TRBJ2-7; D is perhaps TRBD1 (6 bases). Trimming shortened V by 3 bases and J by 7 bases, and 13 bases separated the two germline ends. In germline, CDR1 is SGHAT, CDR2 FQNNGV. The CDR3 totals 13 residues. The DNA for the CDR3 is TGTGCCAGCAGCTTTTTGGGGGCAGGGGAGCAGTACGTC. Translation: CASSFLGAGEQYV.

This sequence joins TRBV4-2 and TRBJ2-2; TRBD2 aligns across 12 bases. V was clipped by 1 base and J by 6 bases; unmatched bases: 3. The CDR3 is 16 amino acids. CDR1 is LGHNA and CDR2 is YNFKEQ in the germline V gene. The CDR3 protein is CASSQGTSGVAGELFF. CDR3 in DNA: TGTGCCAGCAGCCAAGGGACTAGCGGGGTTGCCGGGGAGCTGTTTTTT.

The chain couples TRBV20-1 to TRBJ1-1; D is ambiguous. Germline CDR1 and CDR2: DFQATT and SNEGSKA (reference sequence). Trimming took off 7 bases at V and 5 bases at J, with 11 bases between the two ends. The CDR3 is 11 residues long. CDR3 coding DNA: TGCAGTGGCGGCGTCGAGACTGAAGCTTTCTTT. It translates to CSGGVETEAFF.

The chain couples TRBV2 to TRBJ1-2; a possible D gene is TRBD1 (5 bases). Germline CDR1 and CDR2: SNHLY and FYNNEI. V lost 5 bases, J lost 3 bases, and 10 bases lay in between. This CDR3 spans 13 amino acids. In DNA form, the CDR3 reads TGTGCCAGCAGTTCCCAGGGCGACTATGGCTACACCTTC. It is translated as CASSSQGDYGYTF.

The rearrangement joins TRBV2 to TRBJ1-2; D call uncertain. CDR1 and CDR2 (germline): SNHLY, FYNNEI. The CDR3 runs to 13 residues. The V end was cut by 2 bases, the J end by 7 bases, with 11 bases between. The CDR3 DNA follows: TGTGCCAGCAGTGAAAGAGGTCCTTTTGGCTACACCTTC. Amino acids: CASSERGPFGYTF.